The 23 T cell receptor beta chains presented below share a single source sample, sequenced in a study of immune characterization of retroperitoneal liposarcoma. TCRdb used MiXCR to reprocess the PCR reads, holding one entry per CDR3 protein. The sample consists of some 1,500 distinct CDR3 sequences, about 45% of them appearing once. The sequenced material came from tumor tissue. The source of these receptors is a female donor with retroperitoneal liposarcoma.

The chain is built from TRBV12-3 or TRBV12-4 and TRBJ2-1; TRBD2 matches at 7 bases. J gave up 4 bases and V 6 bases, and 6 bases lay outside the gene matches. The CDR3 spans 14 residues. CDR3 sequence reads: CASSLGGGYNEQFF. The DNA of the CDR3 is TGTGCCAGCAGCCTCGGGGGAGGGTACAATGAGCAGTTCTTC.

This chain links TRBV6-6 with TRBJ2-1, with 8 bases matching TRBD2. Germline trimming cut 7 bases from V and 4 bases from J; bases unmatched to any gene: 6. The CDR3 runs to 14 residues. Per the germline V gene, CDR1 is MNHNY and CDR2 is SVGAGI (reference sequence). The chain's CDR3 is CASKPAGAYNEQFF. The CDR3 DNA reads as TGTGCCAGCAAGCCAGCGGGGGCTTACAATGAGCAGTTCTTC.

The CDR3 is CASSSSDRLYEQYF. The CDR3 DNA reads as TGTGCCAGCAGTTCCTCGGACAGACTCTACGAGCAGTACTTC. The rearrangement links TRBV12-3 or TRBV12-4 to TRBJ2-5, with D tentatively TRBD1 (6 bases). TRBJ2-7 matches the DNA end more closely, so the J call is doubtful. This CDR3 region has 14 residues.

This chain joins TRBV10-1 and TRBJ2-3; D might be TRBD1 (6 bases). Germline V gene data show CDR1 as WNHNN and CDR2 as SYGVQD (reference sequence). Between the trimmed V and J ends, which lost 2 bases and 4 bases, there was a span of 7 bases. The CDR3 loop spans 13 amino acids. CDR3 protein: CASSETGPDTQYF. The CDR3 DNA reads TGCGCCAGCAGTGAGACAGGGCCAGATACGCAGTATTTT.

This clonotype was picked up a small number of times. The chain recombines TRBV7-2 with TRBJ2-1; D possibly corresponds to TRBD2 (6 bases). Germline lookup yields CDR1 SGHTA and CDR2 FQGNSA. V dropped 2 bases and J dropped 3 bases, with 8 bases sitting between them. The CDR3 has 14 residues. The CDR3 nucleotides read TGTGCCAGCAGCTTACGCGGGGACTACAATGAGCAGTTCTTC. Its translation is CASSLRGDYNEQFF.

The chain joins TRBV6-1 to TRBJ2-3, with 15 positions matching TRBD2. The junction had 7 bases not matched to a gene; V was cut back by 6 bases and J by 0 bases. This CDR3 comprises 18 residues. The germline gives CDR1 MNHNS, CDR2 SASEGT. The CDR3 DNA reads as TGTGCCAGCAGACTGGGGACTAGCGGGAGGTCTAGCACAGATACGCAGTATTTT. It translates to CASRLGTSGRSSTDTQYF.

This clonotype was counted between two and nine times. The chain combines TRBV6-1 with TRBJ2-5; the match to TRBD2 covers 8 bases. The J call may not be correct, given that the DNA end is closer to TRBJ2-7. Germline CDR1 MNHNS, CDR2 SASEGT. The CDR3 is 11 residues long. The CDR3 DNA follows: TGTGCCAGCGGACTAGCCCTCGAGCAGTACTTC. Its protein is CASGLALEQYF.

The chain uses TRBV27 and TRBJ2-1, with unresolved D. Looked up from germline, CDR1 is MNHEY and CDR2 is SMNVEV (reference sequence). V was clipped by 5 bases and J by 5 bases, with 13 bases between them. The CDR3 has 14 amino acids. DNA of the CDR3: TGTGCCAGCAGTCTCGACTTCGCAAACAATGAGCAGTTCTTC. This gives the protein CASSLDFANNEQFF.

This chain connects TRBV6-1 to TRBJ2-1; D ambiguous. This CDR3 is built from 15 residues. V lost 2 bases and J lost 0, with 8 bases in between. Germline V gives CDR1 MNHNS, CDR2 SASEGT. CDR3 sequence (DNA): TGTGCCAGCAGTGAATTTAGTAGCTCCTACAATGAGCAGTTCTTC. It translates to CASSEFSSSYNEQFF.

The chain couples TRBV11-2 to TRBJ2-1, with TRBD1 identical over 8 bases. The end of the DNA fits TRBJ2-7 better, so the J call may be wrong. The CDR3 loop spans 16 amino acids. Germline values: CDR1 SGHAT, CDR2 FQNNGV. The CDR3 bases are TGTGCCAGCAGCCCGTCCGGGACAGGAAGGGGGAATGAGCAGTACTTC. Amino acid sequence: CASSPSGTGRGNEQYF.

The chain couples TRBV6-1 to TRBJ2-3; a possible D gene is TRBD1 (6 bases). CDR1 is MNHNS, CDR2 SASEGT, per germline. The CDR3 consists of 14 residues. V shed 4 bases and J shed 3 bases, with 11 bases lying between them. CDR3 sequence (DNA): TGTGCCAGCAGTGTCAGGGGAAGGACAGATACGCAGTATTTT. Translation gives CASSVRGRTDTQYF.

The rearrangement uses TRBV27 and TRBJ2-1; TRBD2 might be the D (5 bases). This CDR3 comprises 15 residues. V lost 3 bases and J lost 4, with 13 bases in between. Germline V gene data show CDR1 as MNHEY and CDR2 as SMNVEV (reference sequence). CDR3 loop: CASSFQLVVYNEQFF. The CDR3 nucleotides are TGTGCCAGCAGTTTTCAACTAGTGGTATACAATGAGCAGTTCTTC.

The rearrangement uses TRBV6-1 and TRBJ2-1, with TRBD2 matching 8 bases. The germline CDR1 and CDR2 sequences are MNHNS and SASEGT. Trimming took 8 bases from V and 1 from J; bases not matched to a gene: 10. The CDR3 is 16 amino acids. The CDR3 nucleotides read TGTGCCAGCGCCCGACAGTTAGCGGGGTCCTACAATGAGCAGTTCTTC. Amino acid sequence: CASARQLAGSYNEQFF.

The rearrangement joins TRBV6-8 to TRBJ2-5; weak D call: TRBD1 (6 bases). CDR1 and CDR2 from the germline V gene are MNHGY and SAAAGT. The CDR3 runs 13 residues. V shed 7 bases and J shed 3 bases, with 12 bases lying between them. CDR3 loop: CASTHRDKETQYF. The CDR3 bases are TGTGCCAGCACTCACCGGGACAAAGAGACCCAGTACTTC.

By frequency in the sample, this clonotype is large (0.1 to 1%). J is TRBJ2-1 and V is TRBV27, with D perhaps TRBD1 or TRBD2 (5 bases each). The J call may be wrong; the DNA end is better matched by TRBJ2-7. Germline CDR1 is MNHEY and CDR2 is SMNVEV (reference sequence). The CDR3 spans 16 residues. For the CDR3, the DNA is TGTGCCAGCAGTAGCCCGAGGGGACGCTCCTACAATGAGCAGTACTTC. This codes for CASSSPRGRSYNEQYF.

This rearrangement joins TRBV6-6 to TRBJ2-1; the D is unclear. CDR3 length: 18 amino acids. Germline V gene data show CDR1 as MNHNY and CDR2 as SVGAGI (reference sequence). The V end lost 1 base, the J end lost 1 base, and 17 bases lay between the germline ends. CDR3 nucleotide sequence: TGTGCCAGCAGTTACTACGCTGACCTCCCCGGGTCCTACAATGAGCAGTTCTTC. This translates into CASSYYADLPGSYNEQFF.

This clonotype has just one count. V usage is TRBV6-5 and J usage is TRBJ2-3, with 9 bases that match TRBD2. Germline CDR1 MNHEY, CDR2 SVGAGI. CDR3 size: 15 residues. The J segment lost 2 bases and the V segment lost 6 bases, leaving 6 bases of the junction unmatched. The CDR3 coding sequence is TGTGCCAGCAGGAAAAGCGGGAGGCCCACAGATACGCAGTATTTT. Translated: CASRKSGRPTDTQYF.

This clonotype turned up a few times. The chain is built from TRBV7-2 and TRBJ2-5; D is possibly TRBD2 (6 bases). TRBJ2-1 explains the end of the DNA better; the J call may be wrong. The CDR3 is 15 residues long. Germline V gene lookup returns CDR1 SGHTA and CDR2 FQGNSA. The CDR3 nucleotides are TGTGCCAGCACCACTTCGCGGGACTCCCAAGAGACCCAGTTCTTC. Translated: CASTTSRDSQETQFF.

The chain combines TRBV11-2 with TRBJ2-1; D call uncertain. The V end lost 0 bases, the J end lost 9 bases, and 6 bases lay between the germline ends. The CDR3 extends over 12 amino acids. Germline V gene lookup returns CDR1 SGHAT and CDR2 FQNNGV. The CDR3 DNA reads as TGTGCCAGCAGCTTAGAGCGGAGTGAGCAGTTCTTC. Encoded protein: CASSLERSEQFF.

This clonotype turned up a few times. The chain uses TRBV25-1 and TRBJ2-1, with TRBD2 matching over 7 bases. The closer fit of TRBJ2-7 to the DNA end suggests the J call may be wrong. Germline V CDR1 and CDR2: MGHDK, SYGVNS. The CDR3 totals 18 residues. This CDR3 reads CASSGGRSPGEPYNEQYF. The CDR3 bases are TGTGCCAGCAGTGGCGGGAGATCCCCCGGGGAGCCCTACAATGAGCAGTACTTC.

This chain links TRBV6-1 with TRBJ2-1, with 9 bases identical to TRBD1. Judging by the DNA end, TRBJ2-7 fits better; the J call may be wrong. Looked up from germline, CDR1 is MNHNS and CDR2 is SASEGT. This CDR3 region has 15 residues. CDR3 nucleotides: TGTGCCAGCAGTCAAACCGGGACAGGGACCTACGAGCAGTACTTC. Encoded protein: CASSQTGTGTYEQYF.

This clonotype is deemed medium-sized. The chain uses TRBV7-2 and TRBJ2-1; D gene unclear. This CDR3 region has 14 residues. V gave up 1 base and J gave up 10 bases, with 14 bases separating them. Germline CDR1 and CDR2: SGHTA and FQGNSA. CDR3 bases: TGTGCCAGCAGCTTAGTGACTTCTTCCTACGAGCAGTTCTTC. Translated: CASSLVTSSYEQFF.

CDR3 DNA: TGTGCCAGCAGCTTTAGCGGGAGCACCTACGAGCAGTTCTTC. This translates into CASSFSGSTYEQFF. This chain connects TRBV7-2 to TRBJ2-1; 9 bases line up with TRBD2. The CDR3 covers 14 residues. The V and J ends lost 3 bases and 10 bases, in that order; junction bases with no gene match: 7. The germline CDR1 and CDR2 sequences are SGHTA and FQGNSA. The full variable domain, with the rest looked up from reference TRBV7-2 and TRBJ2-1, is GAGVSQSPSNKVTEKGKDVELRCDPISGHTALYWYRQSLGQGLEFLIYFQGNSAPDKSGLPSDRFSAERTGGSVSTLTIQRTQQEDSAVYLCASSFSGSTYEQFFGPGTRLTVL.